This TCR beta chain was sequenced for a study of T cells in Graves' hyperthyroidism and ophthalmopathy. Study outcomes and limitations: The model identified upcoming ophthalmopathy a median 6.5 months ahead of onset. Using 13 V-J features, a model discriminated ophthalmopathy from stable hyperthyroidism.

RNA transcripts gave rise to amplified TCR beta CDR3 regions. The HTBI set primed first-round TCR CDR3 RT-PCR. TCRdb recomputed calls from the multiplex PCR reads with MiXCR, one row per CDR3 protein. The profile covers over 250,000 distinct CDR3 sequences, with roughly 13% appearing a single time and about a third taken by the ten largest. This clonotype has ten or more counts. Its cognate antigen is unknown. Germline lookup yields CDR1 LNHNV and CDR2 YYDKDF (reference sequence). V lost 4 bases and J lost 4, with 7 bases in between. This CDR3 region has 12 residues. A Clinical Activity Score of at least 3, a NOSPECS grade of at least 4 and a duration under 3 months were recorded in the ophthalmopathy patients.

The origin of this receptor is a woman between 40 and 50 years old with Graves' ophthalmopathy. The chain links TRBV15 to TRBJ1-1; unclear D gene. The sample comprised blood. CDR3 sequence: CATSTAGTEAFF. The CDR3 coding sequence is TGTGCCACCAGCACTGCTGGCACTGAAGCTTTCTTT.